The clone carrying this T cell receptor beta chain showed up just a few times. These data originate in a study of human T cells and chemical hapten exposure. Original analysis: Per sample, the median was about 95,000 TCRs, with values from around 20,000 to 690,000. Using its own MiXCR run on the RACE reads, TCRdb lists one record per CDR3 protein. Here the V and J calls rest on TCRdb's processing, not on the authors' analysis. Found here are about 73,000 distinct CDR3 sequences, about 8% of them singletons; the top ten hold approximately 3.4%. Time point denoted: patch test 2, 6 weeks after DPC sensitization. Specified treatment: therapeutic diphenylcyclopropenone sensitization with weekly scalp DPC. The CDR3 consists of 14 residues. V lost 6 bases, J lost 6 bases, and 17 bases lay in between.

The sequencing used whole blood, collected in connection with sensitization to the hapten diphenylcyclopropenone (DPC). The origin of this receptor is a woman aged 50 to 60 with alopecia areata. Some clones in this sample may be carry-over from other donors' samples. This chain links TRBV12-3 or TRBV12-4 with TRBJ1-1; D is perhaps TRBD1 (5 bases). CDR3 in DNA: TGTGCCAGCAGCCCCCAGGACACATACGCTGAAGCTTTCTTT. As protein: CASSPQDTYAEAFF.